This T cell receptor (beta chain) is from a study of response to subunit inactivated influenza vaccine. MiXCR, applied by TCRdb to the RT-PCR reads, yields one record per CDR3 protein. The sample has hundreds of thousands of distinct CDR3 sequences, approximately 17% seen once. Findings and limits, study-wide: The authors proposed limited new T cell recruitment per seasonal influenza vaccination.

Of note for this clonotype: Its antigen is still unknown.

V lost 6 bases and J lost 1; bases outside the gene matches: 4. The CDR3 has 13 residues. Germline assignment: CDR1 DFQATT and CDR2 SNEGSKA (reference sequence). The input for sequencing was PBMCs from blood, taken about 5 days after vaccination. The chain couples TRBV20-1 to TRBJ2-5; TRBD2 agrees at 8 bases. The sequence was collected from a man over 45 who received an inactivated influenza vaccine. The CDR3 nucleotides are TGCAGTGCGTCCGGGACTAGCCAAGAGACCCAGTACTTC. Amino acid sequence: CSASGTSQETQYF.